The present entry profiles one TCR beta chain with its context. Antigen unknown. CD4+ cells and CD8+ cells were each obtained through positive magnetic bead selection, and their purity was assessed by flow cytometry. The data are from a study of somatic mutations in cytotoxic T cells in rheumatoid arthritis. Study background: Flow cytometric sorting isolated some V beta antibody-stained T-cell populations at nearly 100% purity, and among them were V beta1+ cells that underwent TCRB sequencing. Study-level points and caveats: Any difference in CD8+ T-cell clonality between patients who had rheumatoid arthritis and healthy controls who were age-matched was not statistically significant. Age was associated with higher CD8+ clonality in rheumatoid arthritis patients, not in healthy controls.

The germline V gene has CDR1 SGHRS and CDR2 YFSETQ. The junction had 5 bases not matched to a gene; V was cut back by 2 bases and J by 7 bases. The CDR3 spans 14 residues. Sequencing was performed with immunoSEQ multiplex PCR; in TCRdb, only in-frame clones are kept and a portion is missing. The repertoire holds more than 9,000 clones, around nine tenths seen once, with approximately 15% in the top ten. This clonotype originated in a woman between 18 and 29 years old with rheumatoid arthritis. The chain carries TRBV5-1 and TRBJ1-4; 7 positions match TRBD1. Input material: CD8+ T cells sorted from blood. CDR3 DNA sequence: TGCGCCAGCAGCTTTTGGGACAGAGCTGAAAAACTGTTTTTT. Amino acids: CASSFWDRAEKLFF.